The present TCR delta chain was sequenced within a study of gamma delta lymphoproliferative disorders and STAT genes. Study in general: Delta-chain libraries followed the EuroClonality-NGS standard operating procedure.

PBMCs from patients and controls supplied the genomic DNA for sequencing. TCRdb re-called the multiplex PCR reads through CATT. The sample has roughly 1,400 delta-chain clones, 1.9% seen once. In regard to this clone: This sequence is one base from a far larger clone and is likely a read error. The sample contains more than one DNA sequence encoding this CDR3.

The CDR3 is 19 residues long. V was cut by 4 bases and J by 1 base, with 27 bases left in between. Germline CDR1 and CDR2: GEAIGNYY and EKD. The chain recombines TRDV2 with TRDJ1; perhaps TRDD3 as D (6 bases). The sequence came from a human donor in good health. The specimen sequenced was blood. The CDR3 bases are TGTGCCTGTGATACGATCGGAAACATGGGGGGGGAGATCACCGATAAACTCATCTTT. This sequence encodes CACDTIGNMGGEITDKLIF.